The 11 T cell receptor beta chains presented below share a single source sample, sequenced in a study of blood T cell repertoires in COVID-19 (dated by TCRdb to the early 2020s). Library preparation was by the immunoSEQ multiplex PCR assay. TCRdb carries this immuneACCESS record with in-frame sequences only. Its versions omit some clonotypes, under half of them owing to an unresolved V gene in the studies checked, with the rest unexplained. This sample lists around 220,000 clones; roughly nine tenths were detected once. The ten largest clones take up about 6% of the sample. Sequencing used PBMCs or T cells enriched from blood (not recorded which). Receptors originate from a young woman with acute COVID-19.

This clone was counted a single time. This chain joins TRBV9 and TRBJ1-2, with D perhaps matching TRBD1 (5 bases). Trimming removed 3 bases from V and 4 bases from J, with 10 bases in between. CDR3 length: 13 residues. Germline assignment: CDR1 SGDLS and CDR2 YYNGEE. This chain's CDR3 is CASSEGASYGYTF. The DNA of the CDR3 is TGTGCCAGCAGCGAAGGGGCGTCCTATGGCTACACCTTC.

The chain joins TRBV10-2 to TRBJ2-3; D not certain. The CDR3 is 15 amino acids. The V gene's germline CDR1 is WSHSY and CDR2 SAAADI. Trimming took 6 bases from V and 1 from J, leaving 14 bases between them. The CDR3 DNA follows: TGCGCCAGCAGACCCCTAGAGAGGCGCACAGATACGCAGTATTTT. Its protein is CASRPLERRTDTQYF.

The chain recombines TRBV7-9 with TRBJ2-7; 8 nucleotides agree with TRBD1. Germline loops: CDR1 SEHNR, CDR2 FQNEAQ (reference sequence). The V gene end was trimmed by 5 bases and the J gene end by 4 bases; junction bases not matched to a gene: 10. The CDR3 has 15 residues. The CDR3 bases are TGTGCCAGCAGCCCCAGGGACAGGCCAAGGTACGAGCAGTACTTC. Translated, it gives CASSPRDRPRYEQYF.

V gene TRBV2 combines with J gene TRBJ2-5; TRBD1 matches at 9 bases. The trim removed 6 bases at V and 4 bases at J, leaving 12 bases unmatched. Germline CDR1 reads SNHLY; CDR2 reads FYNNEI. The CDR3 contains 16 residues. DNA of the CDR3: TGTGCCAGCAGGACCGGCAAGACAGGGGGTCGAGAGACCCAGTACTTC. The encoded protein is CASRTGKTGGRETQYF.

In its sample, this clone was seen once. The chain recombines TRBV3-1 (or the pseudogene TRBV3-2) with TRBJ2-3; 7 bases agree with TRBD2. After removal of 1 base from V and 2 bases from J, the junction contained 6 bases not matched to a gene. CDR1 and CDR2 from the germline V gene are LGHDT and YNNKEL (reference sequence). CDR3 size: 16 residues. DNA of the CDR3: TGTGCCAGCAGCCAAGCGGGGGGAATAACCACAGATACGCAGTATTTT. This sequence encodes CASSQAGGITTDTQYF.

The V gene is TRBV5-6, the J gene TRBJ1-2; 9 bases fit TRBD1. Trimming removed 4 bases from V and 6 bases from J; junction bases left unmatched: 10. This CDR3 spans 15 amino acids. Germline loops: CDR1 SGHDT, CDR2 YYEEEE. DNA of the CDR3: TGTGCCAGCAGCGCCGAAGTTAGGGACAGGGATGGCTACACCTTC. The encoded protein is CASSAEVRDRDGYTF.

This sequence joins TRBV11-2 and TRBJ2-2, with 7 bases lining up with TRBD1. The CDR3 is 15 residues long. The ends lost 3 bases at V and 4 bases at J; junction bases unmatched: 5. CDR1 is SGHAT, CDR2 FQNNGV, per germline. CDR3 amino acids: CASSFRQGATGELFF. In DNA, the CDR3 is TGTGCCAGCAGCTTCCGACAGGGAGCCACCGGGGAGCTGTTTTTT.

The chain has TRBV7-9 and TRBJ2-3; the match to TRBD2 covers 8 bases. V lost 5 bases to trimming and J lost 2 bases; unmatched junction nucleotides: 3. CDR3 length: 14 residues. Germline loops: CDR1 SEHNR, CDR2 FQNEAQ (reference sequence). The CDR3 loop reads CASSEAGATDTQYF. The CDR3 DNA follows: TGTGCCAGCAGCGAAGCGGGGGCCACAGATACGCAGTATTTT.

Regarding this clone: Its ends do not fully match the called genes, so a read error is possible. The gene calls are TRBV30 and TRBJ2-5; 12 bases are a match to TRBD2. The CDR3 loop spans 11 amino acids. Per the germline V gene, CDR1 is GTSNPN and CDR2 is SVGIG (reference sequence). CDR3 nucleotide sequence: TGTGCCTGGAGTGGAACTAGCGGGGGGAACTTC. This codes for CAWSGTSGGNF.

V and J are TRBV9 and TRBJ1-1; D is unclear. This CDR3 spans 13 amino acids. V lost 3 bases and J 0 bases, leaving 6 bases between the germline ends. Per the germline V gene, CDR1 is SGDLS and CDR2 is YYNGEE. The CDR3 loop is CASSARVNTEAFF. CDR3 DNA: TGTGCCAGCAGCGCTCGGGTGAACACTGAAGCTTTCTTT.

The chain is built from TRBV10-2 and TRBJ2-1; D may be TRBD1 (5 bases). Germline V gives CDR1 WSHSY, CDR2 SAAADI. The length of the CDR3 is 14 residues. With 0 bases removed from V and 12 bases from J, the gap between germline ends came to 15 bases. CDR3 sequence reads: CASSESTESMRQFF. The CDR3, as DNA: TGCGCCAGCAGTGAGTCGACAGAATCAATGAGGCAGTTCTTC.